Below are 29 T cell receptor beta chains sequenced from a single sample in a study of T-cell reconstitution after alpha-beta-depleted transplantation in children. It was with unique molecular identifiers that the TCRbeta library was prepared. TCRdb re-called the PCR reads with MiXCR, one entry per CDR3 protein. Counted here are hundreds of thousands of distinct CDR3 sequences, around 9.5% occurring once; the ten biggest clones make up 5% to 7%. This material consisted of PBMCs from the stem cell graft donor, taken from the stem cell graft. The receptors were sampled from a human donor who donated a stem cell graft to a child with acute lymphoblastic leukemia.

This clonotype appeared many times. This rearrangement joins TRBV5-6 to TRBJ1-2; 7 nucleotides agree with TRBD1. V gave up 3 bases and J gave up 4 bases; unmatched junction bases: 12. The V gene's germline CDR1 is SGHDT and CDR2 YYEEEE. The CDR3 has 16 amino acids. The CDR3 nucleotides read TGTGCCAGCAGCTATTTCGACCCGGGACAGACCTATGGCTACACCTTC. Translating gives CASSYFDPGQTYGYTF. Based on the CDR3 plus reference TRBV5-6 and TRBJ1-2, the full variable domain is DAGVTQSPTHLIKTRGQQVTLRCSPKSGHDTVSWYQQALGQGPQFIFQYYEEEERQRGNFPDRFSGHQFPNYSSELNVNALLLGDSALYLCASSYFDPGQTYGYTFGSGTRLTVV.

The V gene is TRBV7-2, the J gene TRBJ2-7; no clear D. CDR1 and CDR2 from the germline V gene are SGHTA and FQGNSA. V was clipped by 5 bases and J by 7 bases, with 12 bases between them. This CDR3 has 12 residues. CDR3 in amino acids: CASSRRTAEQYF. Here the CDR3 DNA reads TGTGCCAGCAGCCGGCGAACGGCGGAGCAGTACTTC.

Many counts were recorded for this clonotype. As DNA, the CDR3 is TGCGCCAGCAGCTTGTGGCAGAATGCAAGGGGCGAGCAGTACTTC. Amino acids: CASSLWQNARGEQYF. The gene calls are TRBV5-1 and TRBJ2-7, with a tentative D call TRBD1 (5 bases). Trimming cost V 1 base and J 6 bases, with 17 bases left between them. CDR3 size: 15 residues. Germline V lookup: CDR1 SGHRS, CDR2 YFSETQ. The full variable domain, completed using reference TRBV5-1 and TRBJ2-7, is KAGVTQTPRYLIKTRGQQVTLSCSPISGHRSVSWYQQTPGQGLQFLFEYFSETQRNKGNFPGRFSGRQFSNSRSEMNVSTLELGDSALYLCASSLWQNARGEQYFGPGTRLTVT.

The chain combines TRBV5-1 with TRBJ2-1; no reliable D call. V lost 1 base to trimming and J lost 0 bases, with 11 bases between them. This CDR3 is 16 amino acids long. Germline loops: CDR1 SGHRS, CDR2 YFSETQ. DNA for the CDR3: TGCGCCAGCAGCTTGAATTTCGGCAACTCCTACAATGAGCAGTTCTTC. Its protein product is CASSLNFGNSYNEQFF.

This clonotype was picked up many times. V is TRBV5-1 and J is TRBJ1-1; unclear D gene. CDR3 length: 14 residues. CDR1 and CDR2 from the germline V gene are SGHRS and YFSETQ. V was shortened by 4 bases and J by 0 bases, with 10 bases between the two germline ends. CDR3 protein: CASSTAGMNTEAFF. The CDR3 bases are TGCGCCAGCAGCACGGCGGGCATGAACACTGAAGCTTTCTTT.

This clonotype was counted between two and nine times. The chain combines TRBV29-1 with TRBJ1-2; D gene unclear. The CDR3 covers 14 residues. Germline V CDR1 and CDR2: SQVTM, ANQGSEA. The V gene lost 5 bases and the J gene lost 8 bases, with 21 bases spanning the gap. CDR3 nucleotides: TGCAGCGTTAACGAAGACTGGGGATCTCGCGGCTACACCTTC. Residues: CSVNEDWGSRGYTF.

As DNA, the CDR3 is TGCGCCAGCAGCTTGGCCCTGGGGCAGGCTTTGGGGACTGAAGCTTTCTTT. This translates into CASSLALGQALGTEAFF. This sequence joins TRBV5-1 and TRBJ1-1, with D tentatively TRBD1 (5 bases). CDR3 size: 17 residues. The ends were cut back, 0 bases at V and 5 bases at J, with 20 bases in the middle. Germline V gene data show CDR1 as SGHRS and CDR2 as YFSETQ.

This clonotype was recorded a few times. The chain employs TRBV18 and TRBJ1-4; 8 bases fit TRBD1. CDR1 is KGHSH, CDR2 LQKENI, per germline. V gave up 0 bases and J gave up 7 bases; unmatched junction bases: 4. This CDR3 has 15 residues. CDR3 sequence (DNA): TGTGCCAGCTCACCACCGGGACAGGCGGGTGAAAAACTGTTTTTT. It codes for CASSPPGQAGEKLFF.

There are many counts of this clonotype. The J gene is TRBJ1-1, the V gene TRBV20-1; D may be TRBD1 (5 bases). V was pared by 2 bases and J by 6 bases, with 13 bases between. The CDR3 runs 13 residues. In germline, CDR1 is DFQATT, CDR2 SNEGSKA (reference sequence). The DNA for the CDR3 is TGCAGTGCTAGAAGGGGATTTGACTCTGAAGCTTTCTTT. Its protein is CSARRGFDSEAFF.

The gene calls are TRBV12-3 or TRBV12-4 and TRBJ2-1, with 9 positions matching TRBD2. Trimming removed 6 bases from V and 3 bases from J; junction bases left unmatched: 9. The CDR3 loop spans 16 amino acids. CDR3 coding DNA: TGTGCCAGCAGCCCCGAAGCGGGGGGTTTCTACAATGAGCAGTTCTTC. Encoded protein: CASSPEAGGFYNEQFF.

This clonotype was found a few times. The chain joins TRBV21-1 to TRBJ2-7; the table names TRBD1, a call not compared with the DNA. TRBV21-1 is designated a pseudogene. The CDR3 length is 17 residues. CDR3 sequence: CASSKALRLGDGYEQYF. The CDR3 nucleotides read TGTGCCAGCAGCAAAGCGCTGCGGTTGGGGGACGGCTACGAGCAGTACTTC.

The chain couples TRBV4-3 to TRBJ2-1; a weak D match, TRBD1 (5 bases). There are 16 residues in the CDR3. V lost 0 bases and J 7 bases, leaving 16 bases between the germline ends. CDR1 is LGHNA, CDR2 YSLEER, per germline. CDR3 sequence: CASSQDYDSLGNEQFF. In DNA form, the CDR3 reads TGCGCCAGCAGCCAAGATTATGACAGCTTGGGGAATGAGCAGTTCTTC.

This clonotype has a handful of counts. The chain recombines TRBV5-6 with TRBJ2-5; 12 positions match TRBD1. This CDR3 has 16 amino acids. The germline gives CDR1 SGHDT, CDR2 YYEEEE. The ends lost 0 bases at V and 5 bases at J; junction bases unmatched: 5. CDR3 bases: TGTGCCAGCAGCTTGGGTGGGACAGGGGGCTGGGAGACCCAGTACTTC. The encoded protein is CASSLGGTGGWETQYF.

There are a few counts of this clonotype. The chain recombines TRBV7-9 with TRBJ1-2, with 7 bases fitting TRBD1. This CDR3 has 13 residues. The V segment lost 4 bases and the J segment 7 bases; nucleotides outside the gene matches: 6. CDR1 SEHNR and CDR2 FQNEAQ come from the germline V gene (reference sequence). This CDR3 reads CASSSGGRSGYTF. The CDR3 region has the DNA TGTGCCAGCAGCTCAGGGGGGCGGAGTGGCTACACCTTC.

This sequence joins TRBV6-2 or TRBV6-3 and TRBJ1-5; 10 bases map to TRBD1. With V trimmed by 0 bases and J by 5 bases, 4 bases remained unmatched. Germline V gene lookup returns CDR1 MNHEY and CDR2 SVGEGT. CDR3 length equals 16 residues. CDR3 DNA sequence: TGTGCCAGCAGTTACTCGCGGGACAGGGGTGATCAGCCCCAGCATTTT. This encodes CASSYSRDRGDQPQHF.

About this clonotype itself: Since a much larger clone is just one base distant, this may be a read error. The rearrangement joins TRBV13 to TRBJ2-7; either TRBD1 or TRBD2 may fit D (5 bases each). Germline-derived CDR1 and CDR2 are PRHDT and FYEKMQ (reference sequence). The CDR3 sequence is 14 residues long. CDR3 DNA: TGTGCCAGCAGCGAAGCCGGGACCCTCTACGAGGAGTACTTC. It codes for CASSEAGTLYEEYF. Looking up the rest from reference TRBV13 and TRBJ2-7 gives the full variable domain: AAGVIQSPRHLIKEKRETATLKCYPIPRHDTVYWYQQGPGQDPQFLISFYEKMQSDKGSIPDRFSAQQFSDYHSELNMSSLELGDSALYFCASSEAGTLYEEYFGPGTRLTVT.

The V and J genes are TRBV24-1 and TRBJ2-1, with D unresolved. The CDR3 is 17 residues long. Germline CDR1 and CDR2: KGHDR and SFDVKD. With 1 base removed from V and 2 bases from J, the gap between germline ends came to 14 bases. The CDR3 nucleotides read TGTGCCACCAGTGATTTTAAGTCGGCGGCGACCTACAATGAGCAGTTCTTC. This encodes CATSDFKSAATYNEQFF.

There are a few counts of this clonotype. This sequence joins TRBV6-1 and TRBJ1-1; 8 nucleotides match TRBD1. Unmatched junction bases numbered 9, after V lost 5 bases and J lost 4 bases. In germline, CDR1 is MNHNS, CDR2 SASEGT. There are 15 residues in the CDR3. As DNA, the CDR3 is TGTGCCAGCAGTACCGGGACAGGCGGGGGCACTGAAGCTTTCTTT. This translates into CASSTGTGGGTEAFF.

CDR3 bases: TGTGCCAGCAGTCCGGGGAGTAGCGGGGACCACGAGCAGTACTTC. Encoded protein: CASSPGSSGDHEQYF. This chain joins TRBV28 and TRBJ2-7, with 8 bases fitting TRBD2. Germline CDR1 MDHEN, CDR2 SYDVKM. This CDR3 has 15 residues. The junction had 11 bases not matched to a gene; V was cut back by 5 bases and J by 5 bases.

Ten or more counts support this clonotype. The V gene is TRBV5-1, the J gene TRBJ2-2; 7 nucleotides agree with TRBD1. The germline gives CDR1 SGHRS, CDR2 YFSETQ. The V segment lost 1 base and the J segment 7 bases; nucleotides outside the gene matches: 10. The CDR3 is 16 amino acids. The CDR3 nucleotides are TGCGCCAGCAGCTTGCCGGGACAGTCAATTGTCGGGGAGCTGTTTTTT. Translation gives CASSLPGQSIVGELFF. Combining the CDR3 with reference TRBV5-1 and TRBJ2-2 gives the whole variable domain KAGVTQTPRYLIKTRGQQVTLSCSPISGHRSVSWYQQTPGQGLQFLFEYFSETQRNKGNFPGRFSGRQFSNSRSEMNVSTLELGDSALYLCASSLPGQSIVGELFFGEGSRLTVL.

The chain has TRBV12-3 or TRBV12-4 and TRBJ1-2; D ambiguous. Trimming shortened V by 7 bases and J by 8 bases, and 17 bases separated the two germline ends. CDR3 length equals 13 residues. CDR3: CASTGGFAWGYTF. CDR3 DNA sequence: TGTGCCAGCACCGGAGGGTTCGCCTGGGGCTACACCTTC.

Of note for this clonotype: This may stem from a read error, because a much larger clone lies one nucleotide away. The chain couples TRBV12-3 or TRBV12-4 to TRBJ1-1, with a weak D call TRBD1 (5 bases). The CDR3 sequence is 13 residues long. Trimming took off 6 bases at V and 1 base at J, with 9 bases between the two ends. Here the CDR3 reads CASRATGNTEAFF. The CDR3 bases are TGTGCCAGCAGGGCTACAGGGAACACTGAAGCTTTCTTT.

On this clonotype itself: A much larger clonotype is one base distant, so this may be a read error. The chain employs TRBV12-3 or TRBV12-4 and TRBJ2-3; D might be TRBD1 (5 bases). CDR3 length equals 12 residues. CDR3 amino acids: CASSWTTDTEYF. For the CDR3, the DNA is TGTGCCAGCAGTTGGACAACAGATACGGAGTATTTT.

There are a few counts of this clonotype. V is TRBV11-1 and J is TRBJ2-5; 15 bases align to TRBD2. Trimming at V came to 3 bases and at J to 3 bases, leaving 8 bases not matched to a gene. This CDR3 is 18 amino acids long. Germline-derived CDR1 and CDR2 are SGHAT and FQDESV (reference sequence). The CDR3 DNA sequence: TGTGCCAGCAGCTTCCCCGAAAGGACTAGCGGGGGGGAAGAGACCCAGTACTTC. This gives the protein CASSFPERTSGGEETQYF.

The CDR3 DNA sequence: TGTGCCAGCAGCTTACTCTCAGGGACGGCCTTGTGGGAGCAGTACTTC. This encodes CASSLLSGTALWEQYF. The chain links TRBV7-8 to TRBJ2-7, with D perhaps being TRBD1 or TRBD2 (5 bases each). Germline assignment: CDR1 SGHVS and CDR2 FQNEAQ. This CDR3 is 16 amino acids long. Trimming cost V 2 bases and J 7 bases, with 21 bases left between them.

The chain joins TRBV9 to TRBJ2-2; D gene unclear. The CDR3 covers 15 residues. Germline values: CDR1 SGDLS, CDR2 YYNGEE. V was shortened by 4 bases and J by 1 base, with 11 bases between the two germline ends. This CDR3 reads CASSLTSRNTGELFF. The CDR3 DNA follows: TGTGCCAGCAGCTTGACATCCCGGAACACCGGGGAGCTGTTTTTT.

This clonotype appeared a few times. This sequence joins TRBV4-1 and TRBJ1-4, with TRBD1 matching 11 bases. With 0 bases clipped from V and 7 bases from J, the junction kept 16 bases outside the gene matches. The CDR3 is made up of 20 amino acids. CDR1 and CDR2 (germline): MGHRA, YSYEKL. This chain's CDR3 is CASSQELVGRPDRGLEKLFF. The CDR3 nucleotides are TGCGCCAGCAGCCAAGAATTGGTCGGAAGGCCGGACAGGGGGCTTGAAAAACTGTTTTTT.

This clonotype turned up a few times. This CDR3 reads CASSLDGGNNSPLHF. CDR3 sequence (DNA): TGTGCCAGCAGCTTAGACGGGGGGAATAATTCACCCCTCCACTTT. The chain links TRBV7-2 to TRBJ1-6; tentatively, D is TRBD1 (5 bases). The germline V and J ends were trimmed by 1 base and 5 bases, with 9 bases remaining between them. The CDR3 loop spans 15 amino acids. The V gene's germline CDR1 is SGHTA and CDR2 FQGNSA.

The chain carries TRBV4-3 and TRBJ1-1; perhaps TRBD1 as D (5 bases). The germline V gene encodes CDR1 LGHNA and CDR2 YSLEER. The ends were cut back, 2 bases at V and 4 bases at J, with 17 bases in the middle. The CDR3 covers 16 residues. In nucleotides, the CDR3 is TGCGCCAGCAGCCAATCACTGACAGTCAAAGGCACTGAAGCTTTCTTT. Translation: CASSQSLTVKGTEAFF.